This TCR beta chain was identified in a study of prognosis after radiotherapy for stage I lung cancer. Genomic DNA served as the source from which two-round multiplex PCR generated TCR beta CDR3 amplicons. The first round of PCR was done with primers that matched each TRBV and TRBJ gene. TCRdb re-analysed the multiplex PCR reads in MiXCR, keeping a single row per CDR3 protein. The repertoire consists of fewer than 20,000 distinct CDR3 sequences, with around 44% occurring once and the leading ten covering more than 35%. This clonotype was counted ten times or more. Germline-derived CDR1 and CDR2 are DFQATT and SNEGSKA (reference sequence). The CDR3 is 14 residues long. V shed 6 bases, J shed 5 bases, and the junction held 12 bases outside the gene matches.

This material consisted of PBMCs, taken before or after stereotactic body radiation therapy (not recorded which). This clonotype was obtained from a donor over 45 with non-small cell lung cancer. The gene calls are TRBV20-1 and TRBJ2-5, with 7 nucleotides matching TRBD1. The CDR3 coding sequence is TGCAGTGCCACTCGACAGGGTCGACGGGAGACCCAGTACTTC. As protein: CSATRQGRRETQYF.